This T cell receptor beta chain was sequenced during a study of CD8+CD57+ T cells in acquired aplastic anemia (dated by TCRdb to the late 2010s). Turning to the overall study: DNA extracted from sorted CD4+ and CD8+ cells had a mean of approximately 3.5 ug, with a range of roughly 0.17 to 27.4 ug. An average of roughly 10 million reads for CD4+ cells and 11 million to 13 million reads for CD8+ cells was obtained from healthy donor samples. General conclusions and limits of the study: Between patients and healthy controls, no significant difference in CD8+ Simpson's diversity was found (P=0.060). Twenty-nine CD8+ CDR3 sequences were found to be shared between patients and controls, but these sequences appeared to be highly expressed in patients and within the immunodominant clones of the patients.

The study deep-sequenced TCR repertoires of sorted CD4+ and CD8+ blood T cells from severe aplastic anemia patients and healthy subjects. Ficoll-Paque density gradient centrifugation was used to isolate peripheral blood mononuclear cells. CD4+ and CD8+ T cells were sorted by FACS or magnetic beads before DNA extraction. Profiling of TCR beta VDJ combinations and CDR3 sequences used genomic DNA as the template. TCR repertoire sequencing was run on an Illumina HiSeq 2000. The source study handled its data this way. TRBV/TRBJ rearrangement plots, CDR3 size and DJ length profiles, and Simpson's diversity index were used to evaluate the repertoires. Whichever DNA sequence was most abundant in the deep sequencing data was defined as the immunodominant clone. CDR3 amino acid sequences were checked for sharing across subjects and were also compared against the VDJdb database and published repertoires. TCRdb redid the processing of the public reads, applying fastp at Q25 and MiXCR, and retained in-frame beta chains. Under each unique CDR3 protein, matching rows form one entry showing the most common genes and DNA. TCRdb assigned the V and J calls; the authors' analysis was not used. Across this sample there are 400,000 to 450,000 distinct CDR3 sequences, with 65% to 80% seen only once. Jointly, the top ten make up 3.5% to 4.5% of the sample.

The CDR1 and CDR2 encoded by the germline V gene are SGHTA and FQGNSA. Trimming removed 5 bases from V and 5 bases from J; the gene matches leave 10 bases unexplained. The CDR3 spans 16 residues, from the cysteine through the phenylalanine. The kept DNA is CDR3 alone, 48 bases in frame from the first base. This clonotype was detected ten times or more. The antigen it recognizes is unknown. No per-base quality is available; no much larger clone lies one base away. Source material: sorted CD4+, CD8+, or CD8+CD57+ T cells (not recorded which) from PBMCs. The receptor's source is a human donor in good health, serving as a control. This chain joins TRBV7-2 to TRBJ2-5; TRBD2 agrees with 11 junctional bases. The base sequence is TGTGCCAGCAGCCCCAGTAGCGGGGGGGGGCAGGAGACCCAGTACTTC. Translated, this is CASSPSSGGGQETQYF.